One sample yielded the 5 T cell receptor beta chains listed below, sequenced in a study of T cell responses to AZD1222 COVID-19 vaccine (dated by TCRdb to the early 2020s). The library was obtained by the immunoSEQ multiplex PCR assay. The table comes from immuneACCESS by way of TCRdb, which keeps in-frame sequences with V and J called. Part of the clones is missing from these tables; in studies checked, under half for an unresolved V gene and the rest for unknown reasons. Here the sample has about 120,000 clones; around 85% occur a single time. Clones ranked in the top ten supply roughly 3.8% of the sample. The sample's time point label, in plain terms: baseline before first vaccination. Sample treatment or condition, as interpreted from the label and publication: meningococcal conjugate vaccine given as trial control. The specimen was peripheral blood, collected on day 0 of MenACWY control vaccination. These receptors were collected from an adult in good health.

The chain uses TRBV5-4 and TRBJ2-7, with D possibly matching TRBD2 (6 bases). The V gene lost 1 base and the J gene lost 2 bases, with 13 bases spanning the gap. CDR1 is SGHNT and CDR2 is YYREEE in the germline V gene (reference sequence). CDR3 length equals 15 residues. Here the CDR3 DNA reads TGTGCCAGCAGCTTGCGGGCGGGGAGAACCTACGAGCAGTACTTC. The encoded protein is CASSLRAGRTYEQYF.

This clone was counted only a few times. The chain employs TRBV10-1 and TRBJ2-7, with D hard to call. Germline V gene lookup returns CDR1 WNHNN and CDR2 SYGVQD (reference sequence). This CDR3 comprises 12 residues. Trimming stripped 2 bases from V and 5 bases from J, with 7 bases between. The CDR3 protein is CASSERGDEQYF. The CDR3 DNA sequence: TGCGCCAGCAGTGAGAGAGGAGACGAGCAGTACTTC.

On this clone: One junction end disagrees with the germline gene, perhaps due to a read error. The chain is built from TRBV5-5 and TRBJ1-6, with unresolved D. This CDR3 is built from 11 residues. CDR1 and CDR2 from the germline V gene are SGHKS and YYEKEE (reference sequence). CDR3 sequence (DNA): TGTGCCAGCAGCTTGGCTGATAATAGAATTTTT. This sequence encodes CASSLADNRIF.

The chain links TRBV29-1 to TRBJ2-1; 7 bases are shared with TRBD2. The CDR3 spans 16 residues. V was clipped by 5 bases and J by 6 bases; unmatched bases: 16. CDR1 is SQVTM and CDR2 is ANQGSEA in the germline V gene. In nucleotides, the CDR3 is TGCAGCGTTAATCCTAAAACCGGGGGGTCGTTCAATGAGCAGTTCTTC. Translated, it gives CSVNPKTGGSFNEQFF.

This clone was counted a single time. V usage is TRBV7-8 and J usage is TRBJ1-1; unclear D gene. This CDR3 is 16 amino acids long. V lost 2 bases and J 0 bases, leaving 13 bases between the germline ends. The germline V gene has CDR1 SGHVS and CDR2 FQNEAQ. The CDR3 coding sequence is TGTGCCAGCAGCTTACGGGTACAGAACCTGAACACTGAAGCTTTCTTT. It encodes CASSLRVQNLNTEAFF. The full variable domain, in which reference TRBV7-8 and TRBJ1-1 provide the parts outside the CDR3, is GAGVSQSPRYKVAKRGQDVALRCDPISGHVSLFWYQQALGQGPEFLTYFQNEAQLDKSGLPSDRFFAERPEGSVSTLKIQRTQQEDSAVYLCASSLRVQNLNTEAFFGQGTRLTVV.